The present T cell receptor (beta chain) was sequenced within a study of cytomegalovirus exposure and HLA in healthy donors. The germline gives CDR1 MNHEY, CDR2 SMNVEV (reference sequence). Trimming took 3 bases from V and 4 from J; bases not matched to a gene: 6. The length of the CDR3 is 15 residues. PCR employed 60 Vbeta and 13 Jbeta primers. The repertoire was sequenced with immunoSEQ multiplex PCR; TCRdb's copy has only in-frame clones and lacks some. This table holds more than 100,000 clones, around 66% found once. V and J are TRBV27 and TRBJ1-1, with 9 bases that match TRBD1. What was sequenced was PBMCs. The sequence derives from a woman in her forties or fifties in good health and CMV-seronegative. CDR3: CASSFRTGAPTEAFF. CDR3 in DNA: TGTGCCAGCAGTTTCCGGACAGGGGCCCCCACTGAAGCTTTCTTT.